Listed here is a single T cell receptor beta chain. The antigen remains unidentified. The data were taken from a study of Ad26.COV2.S vaccination and SARS-CoV-2 variants. In the study overall: Ad26.COV2.S shots went into the muscle once or twice, 56 days apart.

Sequencing used immunoSEQ multiplex PCR; TCRdb keeps in-frame clones, though not all of them. Here the sample spans about 400,000 clones, around four fifths being singletons. The CDR3 is 11 amino acids. Deletions cut 0 bases from V and 7 bases from J, with 3 bases between. Germline V CDR1 and CDR2: LGHNA, YNFKEQ. Study-wide findings and caveats: Using TCR breadth and depth analyses may have led to underestimated total T cell responses. Vaccinees showed greater spike-specific TCR breadth than placebo recipients. Vaccine and placebo groups showed comparable non-spike TCR breadth.

Treatment meaning: over 15 received Ad26.COV2.S at low or high dose, single or two shots; 5 received placebo; per-sample allocation not given. Sample collection was performed on day 63 after the first vaccine or placebo injection. V is TRBV4-2 and J is TRBJ1-2; no definite D call. Here the sequenced sample was peripheral blood, taken in a trial of Ad26.COV2.S vaccine versus placebo. The sequence derives from a person aged 18-65 years who received the Ad26.COV2.S COVID-19 vaccine or a placebo. Written as DNA, the CDR3 is TGTGCCAGCAGCCAAGATCTTGGCTACACCTTC. Translating gives CASSQDLGYTF.